This T cell receptor beta chain was sequenced in a study of vaccination and CD4 T cells after COVID-19. Of note for this clonotype: What it binds is unknown.

Sequence data for DNA of cultured CD4+ T cells were generated by the Oncomine TCR Beta short-read assay. From the PCR reads, TCRdb called clonotypes with MiXCR, one entry per CDR3 protein. The sample has about 15,000 distinct CDR3 sequences, around 48% seen once. The CDR3 runs to 16 residues. Germline V gene data show CDR1 as MNHEY and CDR2 as SMNVEV (reference sequence). The V end lost 6 bases, the J end lost 3 bases, and 19 bases lay between the germline ends. Treatment: roughly ten-day PBMC culture with coronavirus spike peptide pools or control peptides (ViraFEST assay). The receptor's source is a human donor who had recovered from COVID-19. Sequenced material: CD4+ T cells from blood, cultured in vitro. The genes are TRBV27 and TRBJ2-3, with D possibly TRBD2 on 5 matching bases. The CDR3 sequence: CASREALSPLTDTQYF. The CDR3 DNA reads TGTGCCAGCAGGGAGGCTCTTTCCCCACTAACAGATACGCAGTATTTT.